Listed below are T cell receptor beta chains from one sample, sequenced in a study of T cell repertoires in cytomegalovirus infection. TCRdb called the reads again in MiXCR, with one record for every CDR3 protein. The sample lists some 300,000 distinct CDR3 sequences, 9.6% occurring once. The sample consisted of PBMCs. These receptors all come from a human donor in good health (CMV status not recorded). Some clones in this sample may be carry-over from other donors' samples. Each CDR3 is given with its conserved first and last residue. D genes are given only for firm matches. Rows may omit the clone size; those that give it use once, few, many or a size class.

clone size: many; J gene: TRBJ2-2; V gene: TRBV7-2; D gene: .; CDR3 DNA: TGTGCCAGCAGCCCCAGGGTCGCCGGGGAGCTGTTTTTT; CDR3 protein: CASSPRVAGELFF
clone size: many; J gene: TRBJ2-5; V gene: TRBV7-2; D gene: .; CDR3 DNA: TGTGCCAGCAGCTTGGGACCGGACAGAAAAGAGACCCAGTACTTC; CDR3 protein: CASSLGPDRKETQYF
clone size: .; J gene: TRBJ2-5; V gene: TRBV20-1; D gene: .; CDR3 DNA: TGCAGTGCTAAGGGGCTCCCGGGGCAAGAGACCCAGTACTTC; CDR3 protein: CSAKGLPGQETQYF
clone size: many; J gene: TRBJ2-3; V gene: TRBV28; D gene: .; CDR3 DNA: TGTGCCAGCAGTTTAAATACCGGGAGCACAGATACGCAGTATTTT; CDR3 protein: CASSLNTGSTDTQYF
clone size: many; J gene: TRBJ1-5; V gene: TRBV28; D gene: .; CDR3 DNA: TGTGCCAGCAGTTTATGGGGTAATAGCAATCAGCCCCAGCATTTT; CDR3 protein: CASSLWGNSNQPQHF
clone size: few; J gene: TRBJ2-7; V gene: TRBV29-1; D gene: .; CDR3 DNA: TGCAGCGTTGGTGATTCCAACTACGAGCAGTACTTC; CDR3 protein: CSVGDSNYEQYF
clone size: many; J gene: TRBJ2-1; V gene: TRBV5-1; D gene: .; CDR3 DNA: TGCGCCAGCAGCTTGGACGTGGGCTACAATGAGCAGTTCTTC; CDR3 protein: CASSLDVGYNEQFF
clone size: many; J gene: TRBJ2-5; V gene: TRBV7-8; D gene: .; CDR3 DNA: TGTGCCAGCAGACACCGGGACCTATGGACCCAGTACTTC; CDR3 protein: CASRHRDLWTQYF
clone size: many; J gene: TRBJ2-3; V gene: TRBV7-2; D gene: .; CDR3 DNA: TGTGCCAGCTTGCGGGTAGAGGATACGCAGTATTTT; CDR3 protein: CASLRVEDTQYF
clone size: many; J gene: TRBJ2-1; V gene: TRBV7-3; D gene: .; CDR3 DNA: TGTGCCAGCAGCTGGGATAGCTCCTACAATGAGCAGTTCTTC; CDR3 protein: CASSWDSSYNEQFF
clone size: .; J gene: TRBJ2-5; V gene: TRBV20-1; D gene: TRBD2; CDR3 DNA: TGCAGTGCTGCCGTAGGCGGGGGGGAAGAGACCCAGTACTTC; CDR3 protein: CSAAVGGGEETQYF
clone size: .; J gene: TRBJ2-7; V gene: TRBV20-1; D gene: .; CDR3 DNA: TGCAGTGCTAGCGCCCCGGTGGGGACGAGCTCCTACGAGCAGTACTTC; CDR3 protein: CSASAPVGTSSYEQYF
clone size: many; J gene: TRBJ2-2; V gene: TRBV7-6; D gene: TRBD1; CDR3 DNA: TGTGCCAGCAGCGTCGGGACAGGGGGCCCGAACACCGGGGAGCTGTTTTTT; CDR3 protein: CASSVGTGGPNTGELFF
clone size: .; J gene: TRBJ1-2; V gene: TRBV28; D gene: .; CDR3 DNA: TGTGCCAGCAGCCGCGGTGGGGCAGGGGATAACTATGGCTACACCTTC; CDR3 protein: CASSRGGAGDNYGYTF
clone size: many; J gene: TRBJ2-1; V gene: TRBV7-3; D gene: .; CDR3 DNA: TGTGCCAGCAGCCCCCATCGGGAGTCCTACAATGAGCAGTTCTTC; CDR3 protein: CASSPHRESYNEQFF
clone size: few; J gene: TRBJ2-1; V gene: TRBV6-2/TRBV6-3; D gene: .; CDR3 DNA: TGTGCCAGCAGCTATGAAGGGGTTGAGCAGTTCTTC; CDR3 protein: CASSYEGVEQFF
clone size: .; J gene: TRBJ2-1; V gene: TRBV27; D gene: .; CDR3 DNA: TGTGCCAGCAGTCCCACGCCCGGGGCATCGCAAGGCCCGCCCCTAAATGAGCAGTTCTTC; CDR3 protein: CASSPTPGASQGPPLNEQFF
clone size: many; J gene: TRBJ2-5; V gene: TRBV7-2; D gene: .; CDR3 DNA: TGTGCCAGCAGCTTGGACAGTTACCAAGAGACCCAGTACTTC; CDR3 protein: CASSLDSYQETQYF
clone size: .; J gene: TRBJ2-1; V gene: TRBV19; D gene: TRBD1; CDR3 DNA: TGTGCCAGTAGTATCATGACGACAGGGGGACAATATGAGCAGTTCTTC; CDR3 protein: CASSIMTTGGQYEQFF
clone size: many; J gene: TRBJ2-3; V gene: TRBV20-1; D gene: TRBD2; CDR3 DNA: TGCAGTGCTCTTAGCGGGGGACTCACAGATACGCAGTATTTT; CDR3 protein: CSALSGGLTDTQYF
clone size: many; J gene: TRBJ2-6; V gene: TRBV7-2; D gene: .; CDR3 DNA: TGTGCCAGCAGCTGGGGGGGGGCCAACGTCCTGACTTTC; CDR3 protein: CASSWGGANVLTF
clone size: many; J gene: TRBJ2-2; V gene: TRBV5-5; D gene: TRBD2; CDR3 DNA: TGTGCCAGCAGCCCCCGGGAGGGGAGGACCGGGGAGCTGTTTTTT; CDR3 protein: CASSPREGRTGELFF
clone size: many; J gene: TRBJ1-2; V gene: TRBV5-6; D gene: .; CDR3 DNA: TGTGCCAGCAGCTTTCAGTTACTTAACTATGGCTACACCTTC; CDR3 protein: CASSFQLLNYGYTF
clone size: many; J gene: TRBJ2-2; V gene: TRBV28; D gene: TRBD2; CDR3 DNA: TGTGCCAGCAGTGGGGGACTAGCGGGGGGCAGCTGGACCGGGGAGCTGTTTTTT; CDR3 protein: CASSGGLAGGSWTGELFF
clone size: many; J gene: TRBJ2-1; V gene: TRBV7-9; D gene: TRBD1; CDR3 DNA: TGTGCCAGCAGCCCACCAGGGGGCGCGGGGTACAATGAGCAGTTCTTC; CDR3 protein: CASSPPGGAGYNEQFF
clone size: many; J gene: TRBJ1-2; V gene: TRBV6-2/TRBV6-3; D gene: .; CDR3 DNA: TGTGCCAGCAGTTACTCGGGACCCACCTATGGCTACACCTTC; CDR3 protein: CASSYSGPTYGYTF
clone size: .; J gene: TRBJ1-1; V gene: TRBV6-1; D gene: .; CDR3 DNA: TGTGCCAGCAACCTCGGGGGATCCGCTTTCTTT; CDR3 protein: CASNLGGSAFF
clone size: few; J gene: TRBJ2-1; V gene: TRBV28; D gene: .; CDR3 DNA: TGTGCCAGCAGTTCCCCGGGCTACAATGAGCAGTTCTTC; CDR3 protein: CASSSPGYNEQFF
clone size: many; J gene: TRBJ1-4; V gene: TRBV28; D gene: .; CDR3 DNA: TGTGCCAGCAGTCCGGGACCTTCTGAAAAACTGTTTTTT; CDR3 protein: CASSPGPSEKLFF
clone size: many; J gene: TRBJ1-1; V gene: TRBV20-1; D gene: .; CDR3 DNA: TGCAGTGCTAGAGGCCTAACAGGGACCCCCAACACTGAAGCTTTCTTT; CDR3 protein: CSARGLTGTPNTEAFF
clone size: few; J gene: TRBJ2-4; V gene: TRBV2; D gene: TRBD2; CDR3 DNA: TGTGCCAGCAGTGAAGCTGCGGCGGGGGGGAATAACATTCAGTACTTC; CDR3 protein: CASSEAAAGGNNIQYF
clone size: few; J gene: TRBJ2-1; V gene: TRBV4-2; D gene: TRBD1; CDR3 DNA: TGTGCCAGCAGCCAAGATGGGACAGACAAGTTCTTC; CDR3 protein: CASSQDGTDKFF
clone size: .; J gene: TRBJ2-2; V gene: TRBV29-1; D gene: TRBD1; CDR3 DNA: TGCAGCGCCACACCGATTACAGGGGGAGGCACCGGGGAGCTGTTTTTT; CDR3 protein: CSATPITGGGTGELFF
clone size: many; J gene: TRBJ1-2; V gene: TRBV6-4; D gene: TRBD1; CDR3 DNA: TGTGCCAGCAGCCCGGACAGGGGGATTCGTGCCTATGGCTACACCTTC; CDR3 protein: CASSPDRGIRAYGYTF
clone size: .; J gene: TRBJ1-2; V gene: TRBV6-5; D gene: .; CDR3 DNA: TGTGCCAGCAGTTACTCTGGGACGAGAGGCTACACCTTC; CDR3 protein: CASSYSGTRGYTF
clone size: .; J gene: TRBJ2-5; V gene: TRBV20-1; D gene: TRBD1; CDR3 DNA: TGCAGTATCCGGGACAGGGGGACAGAGACCCAGTACTTC; CDR3 protein: CSIRDRGTETQYF
clone size: many; J gene: TRBJ2-1; V gene: TRBV6-5; D gene: .; CDR3 DNA: TGTGCCAGCAGTTACGAGGGGACCTTGCAGTTCTTC; CDR3 protein: CASSYEGTLQFF
clone size: many; J gene: TRBJ1-1; V gene: TRBV5-6; D gene: .; CDR3 DNA: TGTGCCAGCAGCTTCGGGACCCCCTTCACTGAAGCTTTCTTT; CDR3 protein: CASSFGTPFTEAFF
clone size: many; J gene: TRBJ2-3; V gene: TRBV7-6; D gene: TRBD2; CDR3 DNA: TGTGCCAGCAGCTTCGGACTAGTCAGCACAGATACGCAGTATTTT; CDR3 protein: CASSFGLVSTDTQYF
clone size: few; J gene: TRBJ2-4; V gene: TRBV7-9; D gene: .; CDR3 DNA: TGTGCCAGCAGCTTAGATCCCAAAAACATTCAGTACTTC; CDR3 protein: CASSLDPKNIQYF
clone size: many; J gene: TRBJ1-6; V gene: TRBV6-2/TRBV6-3; D gene: .; CDR3 DNA: TGTGCCAGCAGCTGGAGCTCCTATAATTCACCCCTCCACTTT; CDR3 protein: CASSWSSYNSPLHF
clone size: few; J gene: TRBJ1-5; V gene: TRBV7-9; D gene: TRBD1; CDR3 DNA: TGTGCCAGCAGCCCTGGGGCAGGGGGCGGGCAGCCCCAGCATTTT; CDR3 protein: CASSPGAGGGQPQHF
clone size: few; J gene: TRBJ1-2; V gene: TRBV20-1; D gene: TRBD1; CDR3 DNA: TGCAGTGCTCGGACAGGGCCCAACTATGGCTACACCTTC; CDR3 protein: CSARTGPNYGYTF
clone size: few; J gene: TRBJ2-5; V gene: TRBV18; D gene: TRBD1; CDR3 DNA: TGTGCCAGCTCACAGGAACGTCTTAGTCCGGGACAGGGGGTGGAAGAGACCCAGTACTTC; CDR3 protein: CASSQERLSPGQGVEETQYF
clone size: many; J gene: TRBJ2-6; V gene: TRBV6-2/TRBV6-3; D gene: TRBD1; CDR3 DNA: TGTGCCAGCAGTTACCCGACAGGGAAAGTGTCTGGGGCCAACGTCCTGACTTTC; CDR3 protein: CASSYPTGKVSGANVLTF
clone size: many; J gene: TRBJ2-1; V gene: TRBV7-3; D gene: TRBD2; CDR3 DNA: TGTGCCAGCAGCCCCCCGGGGGGGGCCCTTTTCAATGAGCAGTTCTTC; CDR3 protein: CASSPPGGALFNEQFF
clone size: many; J gene: TRBJ1-3; V gene: TRBV20-1; D gene: TRBD1; CDR3 DNA: TGCAGTGCGAGAACCGGACAGGGCTACTCTGGAAACACCATATATTTT; CDR3 protein: CSARTGQGYSGNTIYF
clone size: few; J gene: TRBJ1-1; V gene: TRBV7-9; D gene: .; CDR3 DNA: TGTGCCAGCAGCTTAACGACAGCGAACACTGAAGCTTTCTTT; CDR3 protein: CASSLTTANTEAFF
clone size: many; J gene: TRBJ2-2; V gene: TRBV11-1; D gene: TRBD1; CDR3 DNA: TGTGCCAGCAGCCGGGACAGGGTCAACACCGGGGAGCTGTTTTTT; CDR3 protein: CASSRDRVNTGELFF
clone size: .; J gene: TRBJ2-3; V gene: TRBV20-1; D gene: .; CDR3 DNA: TGCAGTGCTAGAGATACCCAGCCGGATACGCAGTATTTT; CDR3 protein: CSARDTQPDTQYF
clone size: many; J gene: TRBJ2-2; V gene: TRBV7-3; D gene: .; CDR3 DNA: TGTGCCAGCAGCTTACAGGATCCCGCGAACACCGGGGAGCTGTTTTTT; CDR3 protein: CASSLQDPANTGELFF
clone size: many; J gene: TRBJ2-1; V gene: TRBV14; D gene: TRBD1; CDR3 DNA: TGTGCCAGCAGCCAACGGACAGGGATAGTCGATGAGCAGTTCTTC; CDR3 protein: CASSQRTGIVDEQFF
clone size: many; J gene: TRBJ2-2; V gene: TRBV24-1; D gene: .; CDR3 DNA: TGTGCCACCAGTGATGCTACTGTGAACACCGGGGAGCTGTTTTTT; CDR3 protein: CATSDATVNTGELFF